This entry is about one T cell receptor beta chain. This specimen belongs to a study of T cell changes during pregnancy in multiple sclerosis. The data were produced by immunoSEQ multiplex PCR, yet TCRdb's version contains in-frame clones alone and is incomplete. The data hold about 40,000 clones, with roughly nine tenths observed a single time. V lost 5 bases and J 1 base, leaving 5 bases between the germline ends. The CDR3 runs to 11 residues. Germline loops: CDR1 DFQATT, CDR2 SNEGSKA (reference sequence). The V and J genes are TRBV20-1 and TRBJ1-1; D might be TRBD1 (5 bases). The receptor was derived from a female donor with multiple sclerosis, enrolled in a pregnancy study. The sample consisted of CD4+ T cells from peripheral blood mononuclear cells, taken after pregnancy. CDR3 nucleotide sequence: TGCAGTGCTCAGGGGAACACTGAAGCTTTCTTT. Its protein product is CSAQGNTEAFF.